This entry features one T cell receptor beta chain sequence. This specimen belongs to a study of T cells after posttransplantation cyclophosphamide. Germline values: CDR1 LNHDA, CDR2 SQIVND (reference sequence). The CDR3 is 15 amino acids. The repertoire was sequenced with immunoSEQ multiplex PCR; TCRdb's copy has only in-frame clones and lacks some. The table shows about 3,600 clones, with about 72% occurring only once. This TCR was sampled from a man between 50 and 59 years old. The specimen was memory CD8+ T cells sorted from blood. This chain connects TRBV19 to TRBJ2-5; 11 bases line up with TRBD2. The J call may not be correct, given that the DNA end is closer to TRBJ2-7. DNA for the CDR3: TGTGCCAGTAGCAGGGGACTAGCGGCCTCCTACGAGCAGTACTTC. Translating it yields CASSRGLAASYEQYF.